These T cell receptor beta chains were read from a single sample in a study of blood T cell repertoires in COVID-19. The method was immunoSEQ multiplex PCR; TCRdb's version includes in-frame clones alone and lacks a portion of them. In the table there are hundreds of thousands of clones, around 87% of which are singletons. Input material: peripheral blood. The origin of the receptors is a man in his 60s who had recovered from COVID-19. Each CDR3 is given with its conserved first and last residue. Each record gives: clone size, V gene, J gene, D gene, CDR3 DNA, CDR3 protein. D genes are given only for firm matches. Clone size is given for some rows only: seen once, a few or many times, or a class if the clone is expanded.

clone_size: .; v_call: TRBV27; j_call: TRBJ1-5; d_call: .; cdr3_nt: TGTGCCAGCGGTAACAGCCCTGCAGGGGCCCAGCATTTT; cdr3_aa: CASGNSPAGAQHF
clone_size: .; v_call: TRBV6-2/TRBV6-3; j_call: TRBJ1-5; d_call: .; cdr3_nt: TGTGCCAGCAGTTACCCGGTGCTTAGCAATCAGCCCCAGCATTTT; cdr3_aa: CASSYPVLSNQPQHF
clone_size: .; v_call: TRBV18; j_call: TRBJ2-7; d_call: TRBD2; cdr3_nt: TGTGCCAGCTCACCCCTAGGACTAGCGGGGCGGGCCGAGCAGTACTTC; cdr3_aa: CASSPLGLAGRAEQYF
clone_size: .; v_call: TRBV5-5; j_call: TRBJ2-5; d_call: TRBD2; cdr3_nt: TGTGCCAGCAGCTTGGGGACTAGCGGGGGGGCCACTAGAGAGACCCAGTACTTC; cdr3_aa: CASSLGTSGGATRETQYF
clone_size: .; v_call: TRBV7-2; j_call: TRBJ2-1; d_call: TRBD2; cdr3_nt: TGTGCCAGCAGCAAACCGGGACTAGCGGTGGGTGAGCAGTTCTTC; cdr3_aa: CASSKPGLAVGEQFF
clone_size: .; v_call: TRBV6-5; j_call: TRBJ1-2; d_call: .; cdr3_nt: TGTGCCAGCAGTTACTCACAGGCTAACTATGGCTACACCTTC; cdr3_aa: CASSYSQANYGYTF
clone_size: .; v_call: TRBV12-5; j_call: TRBJ2-3; d_call: .; cdr3_nt: TGTGCTAGTGGAGGGGACTTCACAGATACGCAGTATTTT; cdr3_aa: CASGGDFTDTQYF
clone_size: .; v_call: TRBV21-1; j_call: TRBJ1-1; d_call: .; cdr3_nt: TGTGCCAGCAGCAAATCCAGGGAAAACACTGAAGCTTTCTTT; cdr3_aa: CASSKSRENTEAFF
clone_size: .; v_call: TRBV24-1; j_call: TRBJ1-4; d_call: TRBD1; cdr3_nt: TGTGCCACCAGTGATGCGACAGGGGAGGCTAATGAAAAACTGTTTTTT; cdr3_aa: CATSDATGEANEKLFF
clone_size: .; v_call: TRBV27; j_call: TRBJ1-5; d_call: .; cdr3_nt: TGTGCCAGCAGTTTTGATACTTCAACTTATAGCAATCAGCCCCAGCATTTT; cdr3_aa: CASSFDTSTYSNQPQHF
clone_size: .; v_call: TRBV5-1; j_call: TRBJ2-5; d_call: TRBD1; cdr3_nt: TGCGCCACCAAAAGGGGGCTCGGAGAGACCCAGTACTTC; cdr3_aa: CATKRGLGETQYF
clone_size: .; v_call: TRBV3-1/TRBV3-2; j_call: TRBJ2-3; d_call: .; cdr3_nt: TGTGCCAGCAGCTCAAGAGGGTTTATCCCTACGCAGTATTTT; cdr3_aa: CASSSRGFIPTQYF
clone_size: .; v_call: TRBV5-1; j_call: TRBJ2-2; d_call: .; cdr3_nt: TGCGCCAGCAGCTTGGATCCCGGGACCGGGGAGCTGTTTTTT; cdr3_aa: CASSLDPGTGELFF
clone_size: once; v_call: TRBV6-5; j_call: TRBJ2-7; d_call: TRBD1; cdr3_nt: TGTGCCAGCAGCTACGATATGACAGGGCGCGAGCAGTACTTC; cdr3_aa: CASSYDMTGREQYF
clone_size: .; v_call: TRBV5-1; j_call: TRBJ1-1; d_call: TRBD1; cdr3_nt: TGCGCCAGCAGCCCATATTCGGACAGGGGGCGTCCCTCCTCCCGGAACACTGAAGCTTTCTTT; cdr3_aa: CASSPYSDRGRPSSRNTEAFF
clone_size: once; v_call: TRBV7-9; j_call: TRBJ1-2; d_call: .; cdr3_nt: TGTGCCAGTAGCGGGACACACGGTAACTATGGCTACACCTTC; cdr3_aa: CASSGTHGNYGYTF
clone_size: .; v_call: TRBV2; j_call: TRBJ2-7; d_call: .; cdr3_nt: TGTGCCAGCAGGACCCCCCGCGGCACCGACGAGCAGTACTTC; cdr3_aa: CASRTPRGTDEQYF
clone_size: .; v_call: TRBV28; j_call: TRBJ1-5; d_call: TRBD1; cdr3_nt: TGTGCCAGCACCTCAAACAGGGGAACTAATCAGCCCCAGCATTTT; cdr3_aa: CASTSNRGTNQPQHF
clone_size: .; v_call: TRBV6-5; j_call: TRBJ1-1; d_call: TRBD1; cdr3_nt: TGTGCCAGCAGGGCAACAGGGGTGAACACTGAAGCTTTCTTT; cdr3_aa: CASRATGVNTEAFF
clone_size: once; v_call: TRBV24-1; j_call: TRBJ2-3; d_call: .; cdr3_nt: TGTGCCACCAGAGATGTCGGCACAGATACGCAGTATTTT; cdr3_aa: CATRDVGTDTQYF
clone_size: few; v_call: TRBV24-1; j_call: TRBJ2-3; d_call: TRBD2; cdr3_nt: TGTGCCACCAGCGGGACTAGCGGGGGGGCAGATACGCAGTATTTT; cdr3_aa: CATSGTSGGADTQYF
clone_size: .; v_call: TRBV19; j_call: TRBJ2-5; d_call: .; cdr3_nt: TGTGCCAGTAGTATAGGGGGGCTGGGAGAGACCCAGTACTTC; cdr3_aa: CASSIGGLGETQYF
clone_size: .; v_call: TRBV19; j_call: TRBJ2-2; d_call: .; cdr3_nt: TGTGCCAGTAGTATAACTAACACCGTAGACACCGGGGAGCTGTTTTTT; cdr3_aa: CASSITNTVDTGELFF
clone_size: .; v_call: TRBV3-1/TRBV3-2; j_call: TRBJ2-4; d_call: .; cdr3_nt: TGTGCCAGCAGCCTCAGGACCGGGATCGGGATTCAGTACTTC; cdr3_aa: CASSLRTGIGIQYF
clone_size: .; v_call: TRBV5-1; j_call: TRBJ2-7; d_call: TRBD1; cdr3_nt: TGCGCCAGCAGCCAGGACAGGGCCGGCAACGAGCAGTACTTC; cdr3_aa: CASSQDRAGNEQYF